What follows is one T cell receptor (beta chain) and its context. V dropped 4 bases and J dropped 3 bases, with 12 bases sitting between them. Germline V CDR1 and CDR2: SGDLS, YYNGEE. The CDR3 loop spans 14 amino acids. This specimen comes from a study of T cell responses to AZD1222 COVID-19 vaccine. Measured with immunoSEQ multiplex PCR; TCRdb has only the in-frame clones, and not every one. Of tens of thousands of clones listed, roughly 84% are singletons. V gene TRBV9 combines with J gene TRBJ2-3; D ambiguous. This specimen consisted of peripheral blood, obtained on day 0 of AZD1222 vaccination. The TCR originated in an adult in good health. CDR3 in amino acids: CASSPQAETDTQYF. CDR3 DNA sequence: TGTGCCAGCAGCCCTCAGGCCGAAACAGATACGCAGTATTTT.